This TCR beta chain was observed in a study of technical replicates of blood from several donors. This clone was picked up a small number of times. CDR1 SNHLY and CDR2 FYNNEI come from the germline V gene. After removal of 3 bases from V and 6 bases from J, the junction contained 4 bases not matched to a gene. The length of the CDR3 is 14 residues. Libraries were prepared by immunoSEQ multiplex PCR; TCRdb keeps only in-frame clonotypes and omits some of them. The repertoire holds about 63,000 clones, around nine tenths seen once, with 5% to 5.5% in the top ten. The TCR sequence derives from a human donor in good health. Some clones in this sample may be carry-over from other donors' samples. The source material was PBMCs. This sequence joins TRBV2 and TRBJ1-2; 10 nucleotides agree with TRBD1. The CDR3 region is CASSDTGTGDGYTF. CDR3 nucleotide sequence: TGTGCCAGCAGTGATACCGGGACAGGGGATGGCTACACCTTC.